This T cell receptor (beta chain) was captured by sequencing in a study of T-cell memory formation after mild COVID-19. The study's findings and limits: Mainly in CM and EM were contracting CD4+ clones; CD8+ were in EMRA. For second-wave clones that peaked at day 37, SARS-CoV-2 specificity went unverified.

TCRalpha and TCRbeta libraries used 5'RACE with constant-segment primers and UMIs. One entry per CDR3 protein, called by TCRdb with MiXCR from the 5' RACE reads. The sample consists of 550,000 to 700,000 distinct CDR3 sequences, 15% to 20% of them appearing once. This clonotype was seen a few times. The antigen remains undetermined. The TCR originated in an adult woman who had mild COVID-19 (a few samples of this study predate the infection). Cell type and time point are not known. Sequenced material: PBMCs or a T cell subset sorted from them (not recorded which).

In DNA, the CDR3 is TGTGCCAGCAGCCAAGATGGGGCTAGTAGCCAGACCCAGTACTTC. Amino acids: CASSQDGASSQTQYF. J is TRBJ2-5 and V is TRBV4-2, with D tentatively TRBD1 (5 bases). Germline-derived CDR1 and CDR2 are LGHNA and YNFKEQ. The CDR3 has 15 residues. V was clipped by 0 bases and J by 6 bases, with 14 bases between them.